This T cell receptor beta chain was identified in a study of brain T cells in children with intractable seizures (dated by TCRdb to the early 2020s). For context, the study as a whole: Resected brain tissue from about 53 pediatric epilepsy surgery cases was initially screened for immune gene transcripts with a NanoString immunology panel. Among the roughly 12 selected surgery cases, pre-surgery blood was additionally sequenced for eight, leaving four cases with brain tissue only.

This specimen's time point label, interpreted: resected brain tissue, or blood drawn just prior to surgery. The surgery cases that showed the highest brain T cell transcript signatures were chosen for TCR beta chain sequencing of brain tissue, and of blood when it was available. Before surgery, the patients had been given at least one anti-epileptic drug. The TCR-sequenced patients were children whose drug-resistant epilepsy was caused by tuberous sclerosis complex, focal cortical dysplasia, Rasmussen encephalitis or hemimegalencephaly. Bulk genomic DNA was extracted from unsorted brain tissue and whole blood with the Monarch genomic DNA purification kit. TCR beta chain sequences were generated from genomic DNA using the immunoSEQ assay. Per the source publication's procedure: CDR3 sequences not starting with the conserved framework cysteine at position 104 were manually removed. Clonality was calculated as one minus the normalized Shannon's Diversity Index, with values ranging from 0 (maximal diversity) to 1 (oligoclonal). To check whether a given CDR3 had different frequencies in two samples, for example brain versus blood, chi-squared comparison-of-proportions tests were used. Public clonotypes were found through immuneACCESS searches, while the VDJdb browser was used to judge similarity to known antiviral clonotypes. TCRdb's version of the immuneACCESS table is confined to in-frame rearrangements and falls short of the full clone set. An unresolved V gene accounts for under half of the shortfall where checked; the remainder is of unknown origin. That table is the source of V, J and clone size, and D and trimming were worked out from the DNA. For this sample there are approximately 40,000 clones; around nine tenths appear just once. The ten largest clones add up to 5% to 6.5% of the sample.

A remark on this clone: The antigen this receptor binds is unknown. No base quality values were provided; no much bigger clone lies one nucleotide off.

CDR1 SEHNR and CDR2 FQNEAQ are derived from the germline V gene (reference sequence). Including the terminal cysteine and phenylalanine, the CDR3 comprises 12 residues. CDR3 DNA is the only sequence kept; it has 36 bases, read in frame from the first base. The trim is 7 bases for V and 3 bases for J, with a gap of 9 bases between the germline ends. The investigation overall reported the following: The patients' HCMV serostatus was not known, and viral specificity was inferred solely from CDR3 sequence similarity. Because pre- and post-surgery blood were sequenced to different depths, clones absent from the pre-surgery sample may reflect undersampling.

The sample was peripheral blood, taken at surgery. The chain links TRBV7-9 with TRBJ1-1; perhaps TRBD1 is the D gene, with 6 bases matching. This receptor was obtained from a girl aged 2-10 years with tuberous sclerosis and intractable seizures. The nucleotides are TGTGCCAGCACCCACAGGGACACTGAAGCTTTCTTT. This codes for CASTHRDTEAFF.